This T cell receptor beta chain was captured in a study of molecular identifiers for immune sequencing clone quantification. The length of the CDR3 is 12 residues. Germline V gene sequence: CDR1 SQVTM, CDR2 ANQGSEA. The ends were cut back, 5 bases at V and 0 bases at J, with 7 bases in the middle. This clonotype was found many times. A single record per CDR3 protein comes from TCRdb applying MiXCR to the PCR reads. The sample has hundreds of thousands of distinct CDR3 sequences, roughly 21% seen once. The gene calls are TRBV29-1 and TRBJ2-5; possible D gene TRBD1, 6 bases. The sequenced sample was naive CD8+ T cells from blood, with Jurkat cell RNA spiked in. The subset was: FACS-sorted CD8+CD4-CCR7+CD45RA+ naive T cells. This TCR was recovered from a human donor in good health. Some libraries in this study had Jurkat cell RNA spiked in. The CDR3 sequence: CSVNRDQETQYF. CDR3 nucleotides: TGCAGCGTTAACAGGGACCAAGAGACCCAGTACTTC.